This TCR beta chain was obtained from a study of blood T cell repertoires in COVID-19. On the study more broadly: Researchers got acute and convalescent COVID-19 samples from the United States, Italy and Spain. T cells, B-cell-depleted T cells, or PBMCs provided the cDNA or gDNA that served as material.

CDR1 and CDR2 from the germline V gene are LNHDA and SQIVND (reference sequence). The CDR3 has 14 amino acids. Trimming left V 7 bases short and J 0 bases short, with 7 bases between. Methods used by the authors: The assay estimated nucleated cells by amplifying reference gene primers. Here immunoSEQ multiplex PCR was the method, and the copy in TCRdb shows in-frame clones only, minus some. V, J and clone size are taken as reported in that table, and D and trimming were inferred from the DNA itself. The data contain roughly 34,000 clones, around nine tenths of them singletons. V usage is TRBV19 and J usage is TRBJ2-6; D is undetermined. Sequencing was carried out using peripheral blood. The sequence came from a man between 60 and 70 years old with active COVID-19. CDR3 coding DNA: TGTGCCAGTATTGGCCACTCTGGGGCCAACGTCCTGACTTTC. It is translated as CASIGHSGANVLTF.